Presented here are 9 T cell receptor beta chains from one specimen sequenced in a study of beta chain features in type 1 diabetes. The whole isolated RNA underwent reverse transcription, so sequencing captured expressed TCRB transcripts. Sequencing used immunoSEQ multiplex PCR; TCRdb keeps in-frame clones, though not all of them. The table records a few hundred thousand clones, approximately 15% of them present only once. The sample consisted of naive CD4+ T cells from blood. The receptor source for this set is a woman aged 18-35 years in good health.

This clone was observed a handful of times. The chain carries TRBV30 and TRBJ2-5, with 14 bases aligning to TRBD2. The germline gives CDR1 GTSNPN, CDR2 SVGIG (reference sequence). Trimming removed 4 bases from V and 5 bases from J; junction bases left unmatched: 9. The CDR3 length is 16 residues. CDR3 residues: CAWTLGLAGARETQYF. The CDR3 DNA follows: TGTGCCTGGACTCTGGGACTAGCGGGAGCTAGGGAGACCCAGTACTTC.

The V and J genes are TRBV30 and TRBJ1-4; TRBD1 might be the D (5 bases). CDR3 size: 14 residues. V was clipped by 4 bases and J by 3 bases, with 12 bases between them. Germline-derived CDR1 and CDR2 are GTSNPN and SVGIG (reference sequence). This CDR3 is CAWTGGEANEKLFF. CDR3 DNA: TGTGCCTGGACGGGGGGAGAGGCTAATGAAAAACTGTTTTTT.

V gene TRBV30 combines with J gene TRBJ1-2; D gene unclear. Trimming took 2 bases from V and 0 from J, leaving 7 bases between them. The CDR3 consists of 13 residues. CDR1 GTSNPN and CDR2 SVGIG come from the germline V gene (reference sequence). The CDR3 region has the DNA TGTGCCTGGAGTACTCAGGCTAACTATGGCTACACCTTC. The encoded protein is CAWSTQANYGYTF. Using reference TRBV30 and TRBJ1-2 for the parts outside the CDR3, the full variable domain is SQTIHQWPATLVQPVGSPLSLECTVEGTSNPNLYWYRQAAGRGLQLLFYSVGIGQISSEVPQNLSASRPQDRQFILSSKKLLLSDSGFYLCAWSTQANYGYTFGSGTRLTVV.

The CDR3 reads CASSRLAGSSYNEQFF. CDR3 bases: TGTGCCAGCAGCCGCCTAGCGGGAAGCTCCTACAATGAGCAGTTCTTC. This chain uses TRBV5-5 with TRBJ2-1, with 9 nucleotides matching TRBD2. The CDR3 has 16 amino acids. The V gene end was trimmed by 4 bases and the J gene end by 0 bases; junction bases not matched to a gene: 5. CDR1 and CDR2 (germline): SGHKS, YYEKEE (reference sequence).

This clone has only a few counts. CDR3 residues: CATSREPGQGTGELFF. CDR3 nucleotides: TGTGCCACCAGCAGGGAACCGGGACAGGGAACCGGGGAGCTGTTTTTT. The genes are TRBV15 and TRBJ2-2; 9 positions match TRBD1. The CDR3 is 16 residues long. Per the germline V gene, CDR1 is LNHNV and CDR2 is YYDKDF (reference sequence). V was pared by 3 bases and J by 5 bases, with 7 bases of the junction left unmatched.

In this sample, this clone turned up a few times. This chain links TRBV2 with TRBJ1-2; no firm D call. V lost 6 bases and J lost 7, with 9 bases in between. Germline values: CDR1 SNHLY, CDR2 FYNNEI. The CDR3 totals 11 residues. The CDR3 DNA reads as TGTGCCAGCAGGGGAGAGAGTGGCTACACCTTC. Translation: CASRGESGYTF.

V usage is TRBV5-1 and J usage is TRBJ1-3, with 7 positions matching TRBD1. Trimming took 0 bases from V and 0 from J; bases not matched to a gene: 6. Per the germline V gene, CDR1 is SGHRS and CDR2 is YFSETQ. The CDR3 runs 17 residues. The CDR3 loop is CASSLDGTVYSGNTIYF. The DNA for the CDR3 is TGCGCCAGCAGCTTGGACGGGACAGTCTACTCTGGAAACACCATATATTTT.

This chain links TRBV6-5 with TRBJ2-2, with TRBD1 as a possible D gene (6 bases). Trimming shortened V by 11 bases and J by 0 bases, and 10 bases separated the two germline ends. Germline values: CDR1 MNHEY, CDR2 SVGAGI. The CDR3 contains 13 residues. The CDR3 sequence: CAAQGPNTGELFF. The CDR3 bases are TGTGCCGCCCAGGGGCCGAACACCGGGGAGCTGTTTTTT.

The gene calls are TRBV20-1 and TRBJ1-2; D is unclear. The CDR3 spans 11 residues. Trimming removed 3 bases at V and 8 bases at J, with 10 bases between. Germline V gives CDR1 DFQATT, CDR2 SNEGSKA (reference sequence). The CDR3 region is CSARRPGGYTF. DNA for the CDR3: TGCAGTGCTAGGAGGCCCGGAGGCTACACCTTC.